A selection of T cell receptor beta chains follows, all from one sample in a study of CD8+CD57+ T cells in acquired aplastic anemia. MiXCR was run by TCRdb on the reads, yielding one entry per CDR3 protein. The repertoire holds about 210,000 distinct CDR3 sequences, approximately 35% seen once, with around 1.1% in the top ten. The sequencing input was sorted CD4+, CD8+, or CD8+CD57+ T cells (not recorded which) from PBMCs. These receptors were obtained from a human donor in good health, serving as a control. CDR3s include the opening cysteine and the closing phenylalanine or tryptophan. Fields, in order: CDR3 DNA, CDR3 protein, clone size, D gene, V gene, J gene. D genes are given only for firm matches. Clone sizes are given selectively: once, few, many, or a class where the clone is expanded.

DNA: TGCAGTGCTATCCTAGCGGGTCGGGGAGAGACCCAGTACTTC
CDR3: CSAILAGRGETQYF
size: many
D: TRBD2
V: TRBV20-1
J: TRBJ2-5

DNA: TGTGCCAGCAGCCAGGACCCGAGGGGGCCCCAGCATTTT
CDR3: CASSQDPRGPQHF
size: NA
D: NA
V: TRBV5-4
J: TRBJ1-5

DNA: TGTGCCATCAGTGAGTCGCAGACAGTTATGAACACTGAAGCTTTCTTT
CDR3: CAISESQTVMNTEAFF
size: NA
D: NA
V: TRBV10-3
J: TRBJ1-1

DNA: TGTGCCAGCAGCTTAATAAGGCGCGGGGGTTCGTGGCAGTACAATGAGCAGTTCTTC
CDR3: CASSLIRRGGSWQYNEQFF
size: few
D: TRBD2
V: TRBV7-6
J: TRBJ2-1

DNA: TGTGCCAGTGGGCTACAGGGGAAGGGCACTGAAGCTTTCTTT
CDR3: CASGLQGKGTEAFF
size: few
D: TRBD1
V: TRBV19
J: TRBJ1-1

DNA: TGTGCCAGCAGCTTGGACGGGGGGCAGTTTTTGGAGACCCAGTACTTC
CDR3: CASSLDGGQFLETQYF
size: NA
D: NA
V: TRBV5-5
J: TRBJ2-5

DNA: TGCAGTGCCCAACTTAGCTCCTATAATTCACCCCTCCACTTT
CDR3: CSAQLSSYNSPLHF
size: many
D: NA
V: TRBV20-1
J: TRBJ1-6

DNA: TGTGCCAGCAGCTTATATGAACTAGCGGGACTAGAGCAGTTCTTC
CDR3: CASSLYELAGLEQFF
size: NA
D: TRBD2
V: TRBV7-8
J: TRBJ2-1

DNA: TGCAGTGCTCCCCCGAGGGGGCGGGCTGGCTACACCTTC
CDR3: CSAPPRGRAGYTF
size: few
D: TRBD1
V: TRBV20-1
J: TRBJ1-2

DNA: TGTGCCAGCAGTTACTCCCCAGGGAGGTCTGGAAACACCATATATTTT
CDR3: CASSYSPGRSGNTIYF
size: NA
D: NA
V: TRBV6-5
J: TRBJ1-3

DNA: TGTGCCAGCAGTTTAGGATCGGGGCTGCGCACAGATACGCAGTATTTT
CDR3: CASSLGSGLRTDTQYF
size: NA
D: NA
V: TRBV27
J: TRBJ2-3

DNA: TGCAGTGCCACCGACAGTCGGACTGAAGCTTTCTTT
CDR3: CSATDSRTEAFF
size: many
D: NA
V: TRBV20-1
J: TRBJ1-1

DNA: TGCAGTGCTCATGGGACAGGGGACCCTAACTATGGCTACACCTTC
CDR3: CSAHGTGDPNYGYTF
size: many
D: TRBD1
V: TRBV20-1
J: TRBJ1-2

DNA: TGTGCCAGCACTCGCGGGGGGGCAAGGAATGGCTACACCTTC
CDR3: CASTRGGARNGYTF
size: many
D: NA
V: TRBV2
J: TRBJ1-2

DNA: TGTGCCAGCAGTGAGGGCGGGAGCCTCGGGGAGCTGTTTTTT
CDR3: CASSEGGSLGELFF
size: many
D: TRBD2
V: TRBV2
J: TRBJ2-2

DNA: TGTGCCAGCACCGGGGGACTGGCGACATACGAGCAGTACTTC
CDR3: CASTGGLATYEQYF
size: many
D: NA
V: TRBV2
J: TRBJ2-7

DNA: TGTGCCACCAGTGATGGGGACAGGGCTGGAAACACCATATATTTT
CDR3: CATSDGDRAGNTIYF
size: many
D: TRBD1
V: TRBV24-1
J: TRBJ1-3

DNA: TGTGCCAGCAGTGAAATTACAGGGGCTTATACCTTC
CDR3: CASSEITGAYTF
size: NA
D: TRBD1
V: TRBV25-1
J: TRBJ1-2

DNA: TGTGCCAGCGGAAAGGACAGGAGCACTGAAGCTTTCTTT
CDR3: CASGKDRSTEAFF
size: many
D: TRBD1
V: TRBV2
J: TRBJ1-1

DNA: TGTGCCACCAGTGATTTAGCGGACAGGAACAATGAGCAGTTCTTC
CDR3: CATSDLADRNNEQFF
size: many
D: TRBD1
V: TRBV24-1
J: TRBJ2-1

DNA: TGTGCCAGCAGCGCGGAAGTTGGACAGCCCGTGTACAATGAGCAGTTCTTC
CDR3: CASSAEVGQPVYNEQFF
size: NA
D: NA
V: TRBV9
J: TRBJ2-1

DNA: TGTGCCACCAGCAGTCCCGGGGCTGGAAACACCATATATTTT
CDR3: CATSSPGAGNTIYF
size: NA
D: NA
V: TRBV15
J: TRBJ1-3

DNA: TGCAGTGCTAGAGAGCAGTTCTTC
CDR3: CSAREQFF
size: NA
D: NA
V: TRBV20-1
J: TRBJ2-1

DNA: TGCAGTGCAAAAAGATCCCACACTGAAGCTTTCTTT
CDR3: CSAKRSHTEAFF
size: many
D: NA
V: TRBV20-1
J: TRBJ1-1

DNA: TGCAGTGCTCCCGACTCGAGGAGCTACGAGCAGTACTTC
CDR3: CSAPDSRSYEQYF
size: NA
D: NA
V: TRBV20-1
J: TRBJ2-7

DNA: TGTGCCACTAGCGGGGGGAGTAATGAGCAGTTCTTC
CDR3: CATSGGSNEQFF
size: NA
D: TRBD2
V: TRBV24-1
J: TRBJ2-1

DNA: TGTGCCAGCAGTCTAGCGGGGGGCCGCACAGATGCGCAGTATTTT
CDR3: CASSLAGGRTDAQYF
size: few
D: TRBD2
V: TRBV6-1
J: TRBJ2-3

DNA: TGCAGCGCCAGCAGTGAAACAAGGGGGCCCTATGGCTACACCTTC
CDR3: CSASSETRGPYGYTF
size: NA
D: TRBD1
V: TRBV29-1
J: TRBJ1-2

DNA: TGTGCCACCACCGACAGCAACACCGGGGAGCTGTTTTTT
CDR3: CATTDSNTGELFF
size: many
D: NA
V: TRBV24-1
J: TRBJ2-2

DNA: TGCGCCAGCAGCTTGACGAGGGGTAACACTGAAGCTTTCTTT
CDR3: CASSLTRGNTEAFF
size: few
D: NA
V: TRBV5-1
J: TRBJ1-1

DNA: TGTGCCAGCAGCCCCTTCGGACGGGGAGATACGCAGTATTTT
CDR3: CASSPFGRGDTQYF
size: many
D: NA
V: TRBV7-3
J: TRBJ2-3

DNA: TGTGCCAGCAGTTTCCCCCCCGATACGCAGTATTTT
CDR3: CASSFPPDTQYF
size: few
D: NA
V: TRBV19
J: TRBJ2-3

DNA: TGTGCCAGCAGGCCGGGACAGGCCTACGAGCAGTACTTC
CDR3: CASRPGQAYEQYF
size: NA
D: TRBD1
V: TRBV6-1
J: TRBJ2-7

DNA: TGCAGTGCTAAGCCTCCCTGGCGGGAGTTTTCCAATGAGCAGTTCTTC
CDR3: CSAKPPWREFSNEQFF
size: NA
D: TRBD2
V: TRBV20-1
J: TRBJ2-1

DNA: TGTGCCAGTAGTTGGGGGGGAACTGAAGCTTTCTTT
CDR3: CASSWGGTEAFF
size: many
D: NA
V: TRBV19
J: TRBJ1-1

DNA: TGTGCCAGCAGCGCAAGCAGCAGACGGTTTCAAGAGACCCAGTACTTC
CDR3: CASSASSRRFQETQYF
size: NA
D: NA
V: TRBV5-6
J: TRBJ2-5

DNA: TGCAGTGCTAGGCCCGGGACAGGGAATTCACCCCTCCACTTT
CDR3: CSARPGTGNSPLHF
size: many
D: TRBD1
V: TRBV20-1
J: TRBJ1-6

DNA: TGTGCCAGCAGGACGACAGGCGTTTGGAATTCACTCCTCCACTTC
CDR3: CASRTTGVWNSLLHF
size: NA
D: NA
V: TRBV25-1
J: TRBJ1-6

DNA: TGTGCCAGCAGGGTAGTGGGAGACAGGGTAACTGGAAACACCGTATATTTT
CDR3: CASRVVGDRVTGNTVYF
size: few
D: TRBD1
V: TRBV7-9
J: TRBJ1-3

DNA: TGTGCCAGCAGCCAAGAGTTGAGCGGACACCTCACTGAAGCTTTCTTT
CDR3: CASSQELSGHLTEAFF
size: NA
D: NA
V: TRBV4-2
J: TRBJ1-1

DNA: TGCAGTGCGGCAGCTACATTGGATACGCAGTATTTT
CDR3: CSAAATLDTQYF
size: NA
D: NA
V: TRBV20-1
J: TRBJ2-3

DNA: TGCAGTGCTGGAGGGGACTTCTCTGGGGCCAACGTCCTGACTTTC
CDR3: CSAGGDFSGANVLTF
size: once
D: NA
V: TRBV20-1
J: TRBJ2-6

DNA: TGTGCCAGCAGCTTTGGGTCAGGGGCCCGAGGGAATCAGCCCCAGCATTTT
CDR3: CASSFGSGARGNQPQHF
size: few
D: NA
V: TRBV11-1
J: TRBJ1-5

DNA: TGTGCCAGCAGTGGGCCAGGGGCTGGAAACACCATATATTTT
CDR3: CASSGPGAGNTIYF
size: NA
D: NA
V: TRBV25-1
J: TRBJ1-3

DNA: TGTGCCAGCAGCCCGACATCAGGGGGACCCCAGCATTTT
CDR3: CASSPTSGGPQHF
size: many
D: TRBD1
V: TRBV13
J: TRBJ1-5

DNA: TGTGCCAGCAGTGATGGGGAGGGCACTGAAGCTTTCTTT
CDR3: CASSDGEGTEAFF
size: NA
D: NA
V: TRBV2
J: TRBJ1-1

DNA: TGCGCCAGCAGCCCGGGAGAACGGGGCACCTACGAGCAGTACTTC
CDR3: CASSPGERGTYEQYF
size: few
D: NA
V: TRBV5-1
J: TRBJ2-7

DNA: TGTGCCATCAGTCAGGCGGGGAGTGCTAGCACAGATACGCAGTATTTT
CDR3: CAISQAGSASTDTQYF
size: NA
D: NA
V: TRBV10-3
J: TRBJ2-3

DNA: TGCAGTGCTGGCGGCCGGGGGGGCGGTCAGCCCCAGCATTTT
CDR3: CSAGGRGGGQPQHF
size: many
D: NA
V: TRBV20-1
J: TRBJ1-5

DNA: TGCAGTGCTAGAGATCAGGGGTCCCAGTTCTTC
CDR3: CSARDQGSQFF
size: many
D: NA
V: TRBV20-1
J: TRBJ2-1

DNA: TGTGCCAGCAGCCAGAAACAGAGGGAGCAGTACTTC
CDR3: CASSQKQREQYF
size: NA
D: NA
V: TRBV3-1
J: TRBJ2-7

DNA: TGTGCCAGCAGTGACAGGGGAGACAATGAGCAGTACTTC
CDR3: CASSDRGDNEQYF
size: once
D: TRBD1
V: TRBV9
J: TRBJ2-7

DNA: TGTGCCAGCAGCTTTGGTGCGGGGATCGCAGATACGCAGTATTTT
CDR3: CASSFGAGIADTQYF
size: NA
D: NA
V: TRBV5-4
J: TRBJ2-3

DNA: TGCGCCAGCAGTGACTCGGGACTAGCGGGAGTGGATGAGCAGTTCTTC
CDR3: CASSDSGLAGVDEQFF
size: many
D: TRBD2
V: TRBV10-1
J: TRBJ2-1